The entry below describes one TCR beta chain. Its antigen remains unknown. The donors were healthy bone marrow donors. The study ran its PCR with 60 Vbeta and 13 Jbeta primers. The data were produced by immunoSEQ multiplex PCR, yet TCRdb's version contains in-frame clones alone and is incomplete. The sample carries hundreds of thousands of clones, about 80% recorded once. The data derive from a study of cytomegalovirus exposure and HLA in healthy donors. About the research overall: From about 179 million T cells, an earlier analysis saw around 120 million unique TCR beta sequences.

The CDR3 is made up of 14 amino acids. Study results and caveats: Other equally common chains were less clonally expanded than HLA-associated TCR beta chains, a later analysis showed. A later analysis found that most CMV-associated TCR beta chains appeared HLA-restricted.

The sequencing input was PBMCs. This TCR derives from a girl aged 10-17 years in good health and CMV-seronegative. This chain links TRBV21-1 with TRBJ2-7; the table gives TRBD2 as D, unverified against the DNA. TRBV21-1 is shown as a pseudogene. CDR3 protein: CASSPGTKAYEQYF. CDR3 DNA sequence: TGTGCCAGCAGCCCCGGGACTAAGGCCTACGAGCAGTACTTC.